The present T cell receptor (beta chain) was sequenced within a study of vaccination and CD4 T cells after COVID-19. Study-level information: Each convalescent patient was PCR positive for SARS-CoV-2 on nasal swab; several cases were mild and one severe.

Study-wide points: A nonsignificant median increase from about 20 to 38 SARS-CoV-2-reactive clonotypes was observed.

Worth noting for this clonotype: No antigen is known for it.

As for treatment: approximately 10-day PBMC culture with coronavirus spike peptide pools or control peptides (ViraFEST assay). Positive SARS-CoV-2 PCR tests in convalescent patients dated from March to December 2020, pre-Alpha, Beta and Delta. After removal of 6 bases from V and 0 bases from J, the junction contained 15 bases not matched to a gene. Germline loops: CDR1 DFQATT, CDR2 SNEGSKA (reference sequence). The CDR3 is 19 residues long. Cultured CD4+ T-cell DNA underwent Oncomine TCR Beta short-read sequencing. Genomic DNA was isolated from cultured CD4+ T cells. TCRdb itself ran the PCR reads through MiXCR, one entry per CDR3 protein. Of over 10,000 distinct CDR3 sequences in the sample, about three fifths are singletons; the top ten hold 20% to 25%.

What was sequenced was CD4+ T cells from blood, cultured in vitro. The chain is built from TRBV20-1 and TRBJ2-5; TRBD2 agrees at 14 bases. The TCR was taken from a human donor who had recovered from COVID-19. The chain's CDR3 is CSAILPGLAGVGYQETQYF. In nucleotides, the CDR3 is TGCAGTGCGATTCTACCGGGACTAGCGGGAGTCGGGTACCAAGAGACCCAGTACTTC.